This TCR beta chain was sequenced during a study of cytomegalovirus exposure and HLA in healthy donors. Study findings and constraints: The study put under 200 TCR beta chains on its list as cytomegalovirus-associated. Rarity held for most TCR sequences, but there were some public TCRs that occurred in many donors.

Only in-frame clones appear in the TCRdb table, and some are missing; sequencing was by immunoSEQ multiplex PCR. The data hold more than 130,000 clones, with 80% to 90% observed a single time. Donors were drawn from the approximately 120-subject validation cohort, separate from the roughly 700-subject first cohort. Comment on this clone: Its specificity is not known.

Germline CDR1 reads SGHNT; CDR2 reads YYREEE (reference sequence). V dropped 3 bases and J dropped 0; count of bases not matched to a gene: 4. This CDR3 contains 15 residues. The receptor was derived from a woman aged 18 to 35 in good health and CMV-seropositive. Sequencing was carried out using PBMCs. The chain links TRBV5-4 to TRBJ2-3; TRBD1 matches at 7 bases. CDR3 sequence reads: CASSYRQGSTDTQYF. CDR3 DNA sequence: TGTGCCAGCAGCTACCGACAGGGTAGCACAGATACGCAGTATTTT.